This passage covers 17 T cell receptor beta chains from one sample sequenced in a study of T cells in Graves' hyperthyroidism and ophthalmopathy. RNA transcripts served as the template for amplifying TCR beta CDR3 regions. The TCR CDR3 first-round RT-PCR relied on the HTBI primer set. TCRdb re-derived calls from the multiplex PCR reads in MiXCR, one entry per CDR3 protein. The sample holds about 600,000 distinct CDR3 sequences; about 16% are singletons and the top ten take roughly 3.5%. Sample: blood. These receptor sequences come from a woman aged 40 to 50 with Graves' ophthalmopathy.

The chain combines TRBV29-1 with TRBJ2-2; D is ambiguous. Germline V gene data show CDR1 as SQVTM and CDR2 as ANQGSEA. The CDR3 length is 13 residues. The V gene lost 4 bases and the J gene lost 3 bases, with 9 bases spanning the gap. The CDR3 DNA reads TGCAGCGTTGTAGTCATTCACACCGGGGAGCTGTTTTTT. This translates into CSVVVIHTGELFF.

In this sample, this clonotype turned up a few times. The chain has TRBV4-1 and TRBJ2-5; no clear D gene. V was cut by 1 base and J by 5 bases, with 11 bases left in between. In germline, CDR1 is MGHRA, CDR2 YSYEKL. The CDR3 covers 14 residues. The CDR3 DNA sequence: TGCGCCAGCAGCCAAGCGGCCATGAGGGAGACCCAGTACTTC. As protein: CASSQAAMRETQYF.

Comments on this clonotype: A clone one base away is much larger, so this may be a read error. The rearrangement links TRBV28 to TRBJ2-3, with TRBD1 matching 7 bases. The CDR3 is made up of 13 amino acids. CDR1 and CDR2 (germline): MDHEN, SYDVKM. The CDR3 DNA reads TGTGCCGGCAGTTGGCAGGGGGTAGATACGCAGTATTTT. This codes for CAGSWQGVDTQYF.

The V and J genes are TRBV20-1 and TRBJ2-5; the match to TRBD2 covers 9 bases. CDR1 and CDR2 from the germline V gene are DFQATT and SNEGSKA (reference sequence). V dropped 6 bases and J dropped 4; count of bases not matched to a gene: 3. The CDR3 covers 12 residues. The CDR3 region is CSAAGGPETQYF. CDR3 in DNA: TGCAGTGCCGCGGGGGGGCCAGAGACCCAGTACTTC.

The CDR3 region is CASRHLDSNQPQHF. The CDR3 DNA sequence: TGTGCCAGCAGACATCTTGATAGCAATCAGCCCCAGCATTTT. J is TRBJ1-5 and V is TRBV19, with unresolved D. With 9 bases removed from V and 0 bases from J, the gap between germline ends came to 12 bases. CDR3 length: 14 residues. Germline loops: CDR1 LNHDA, CDR2 SQIVND (reference sequence).

The chain links TRBV4-1 to TRBJ2-3; the D gene is possibly TRBD1 (6 bases). Germline V CDR1 and CDR2: MGHRA, YSYEKL. Trimming stripped 0 bases from V and 5 bases from J, with 12 bases between. The CDR3 contains 15 residues. The CDR3 loop is CASSQDGRGGDTQYF. CDR3 coding DNA: TGCGCCAGCAGCCAAGATGGGCGAGGGGGAGATACGCAGTATTTT.

The chain couples TRBV19 to TRBJ1-4; no clear D gene. This CDR3 is 16 amino acids long. V lost 2 bases and J 5 bases, leaving 15 bases between the germline ends. Germline CDR1 reads LNHDA; CDR2 reads SQIVND (reference sequence). The CDR3 DNA sequence: TGTGCCAGTAGTATAATCCTTAGTGGCCCAAATGAAAAACTGTTTTTT. Amino acids: CASSIILSGPNEKLFF. Based on the CDR3 plus reference TRBV19 and TRBJ1-4, the full variable domain is DGGITQSPKYLFRKEGQNVTLSCEQNLNHDAMYWYRQDPGQGLRLIYYSQIVNDFQKGDIAEGYSVSREKKESFPLTVTSAQKNPTAFYLCASSIILSGPNEKLFFGSGTQLSVL.

This clonotype was counted only a few times. The chain links TRBV6-1 to TRBJ1-5, with D tentatively TRBD1 (5 bases). This CDR3 region has 16 residues. CDR1 MNHNS and CDR2 SASEGT come from the germline V gene. Trimming removed 2 bases from V and 3 bases from J, with 14 bases in between. CDR3 residues: CASSESGGRDNQPQHF. The CDR3, as DNA: TGTGCCAGCAGTGAATCTGGGGGAAGGGACAATCAGCCCCAGCATTTT.

Ten or more counts support this clonotype. The CDR3 nucleotides are TGTGCCAGCAGGACGGCGGCCGATGGCTACACCTTC. Translated, it gives CASRTAADGYTF. V is TRBV28 and J is TRBJ1-2; D is unclear. Trimming left V 6 bases short and J 6 bases short, with 11 bases between. The CDR3 is made up of 12 amino acids. The V gene's germline CDR1 is MDHEN and CDR2 SYDVKM.

This sequence joins TRBV5-1 and TRBJ2-2; 7 positions match TRBD1. V lost 1 base to trimming and J lost 4 bases; unmatched junction nucleotides: 1. This CDR3 has 14 residues. Germline CDR1 is SGHRS and CDR2 is YFSETQ. The CDR3 protein is CASSLRGPTGELFF. The CDR3 region has the DNA TGCGCCAGCAGCTTGAGGGGGCCCACCGGGGAGCTGTTTTTT.

This clonotype has ten or more counts. The chain employs TRBV3-1 and TRBJ1-2; no clear D. The CDR3 totals 14 residues. V lost 1 base, J lost 2 bases, and 8 bases lay in between. Germline-derived CDR1 and CDR2 are LGHDT and YNNKEL (reference sequence). The CDR3 reads CASSQGPINYGYTF. CDR3 sequence (DNA): TGTGCCAGCAGCCAAGGACCGATCAACTATGGCTACACCTTC.

This clonotype has at least ten counts. In nucleotides, the CDR3 is TGTGCCAGCAGCTTAGGCCTAGCGGGGGGGTTTGAGCAGTTCTTC. It specifies CASSLGLAGGFEQFF. The chain uses TRBV7-2 and TRBJ2-1, with 12 bases aligning to TRBD2. J was trimmed by 9 bases and V by 1 base; bases with no gene match: 4. The germline V gene has CDR1 SGHTA and CDR2 FQGNSA. There are 15 residues in the CDR3.

Concerning this clonotype: A clone one base away is much larger, so this may be a read error. This chain joins TRBV5-1 and TRBJ2-1; 7 positions match TRBD1. The DNA end is a closer match to TRBJ2-7, so the J assignment may be wrong. The germline V gene encodes CDR1 SGHRS and CDR2 YFSETQ. The CDR3 has 15 residues. The CDR3 region is CASSPGQRSYNEQYF. The CDR3 DNA follows: TGCGCCAGCAGCCCGGGACAGAGATCCTACAATGAGCAGTACTTC.

In this sample, this clonotype turned up many times. The CDR3, as DNA: TGTGCCAGCTCACCAGCAGGGACTTCGAACACCGGGGAGCTGTTTTTT. It is translated as CASSPAGTSNTGELFF. The gene calls are TRBV18 and TRBJ2-2; a possible D gene is TRBD2 (6 bases). The germline V gene encodes CDR1 KGHSH and CDR2 LQKENI. V lost 2 bases and J lost 0, with 10 bases in between. CDR3 length: 16 residues. The full variable domain, its missing parts supplied by reference TRBV18 and TRBJ2-2, is NAGVMQNPRHLVRRRGQEARLRCSPMKGHSHVYWYRQLPEEGLKFMVYLQKENIIDESGMPKERFSAEFPKEGPSILRIQQVVRGDSAAYFCASSPAGTSNTGELFFGEGSRLTVL.

The sample holds many counts of this clonotype. The CDR3 loop reads CASSYSRQGTGYTF. CDR3 nucleotide sequence: TGTGCCAGCAGTTACTCGCGGCAGGGTACTGGCTACACCTTC. This rearrangement joins TRBV6-2 or TRBV6-3 to TRBJ1-2; tentatively, D is TRBD1 (5 bases). The CDR3 is 14 residues long. The V end was cut by 0 bases, the J end by 7 bases, with 12 bases between. Germline loops: CDR1 MNHEY, CDR2 SVGEGT.

This clonotype was recorded at least ten times. J is TRBJ1-5 and V is TRBV12-3 or TRBV12-4, with D possibly being TRBD1 (5 bases). The CDR3 consists of 14 residues. The V gene lost 1 base and the J gene lost 8 bases, with 12 bases spanning the gap. The CDR3 is CASSLGRDGKPQHF. The DNA for the CDR3 is TGTGCCAGCAGTTTAGGGAGGGACGGAAAGCCCCAGCATTTT.

The genes are TRBV6-2 or TRBV6-3 and TRBJ1-3, with a tentative D call TRBD1 (5 bases). The CDR3 spans 14 residues. Trimming shortened V by 4 bases and J by 1 base, and 8 bases separated the two germline ends. Germline-derived CDR1 and CDR2 are MNHEY and SVGEGT. This CDR3 reads CASSWGGSGNTIYF. CDR3 DNA sequence: TGTGCCAGCAGTTGGGGCGGATCTGGAAACACCATATATTTT.